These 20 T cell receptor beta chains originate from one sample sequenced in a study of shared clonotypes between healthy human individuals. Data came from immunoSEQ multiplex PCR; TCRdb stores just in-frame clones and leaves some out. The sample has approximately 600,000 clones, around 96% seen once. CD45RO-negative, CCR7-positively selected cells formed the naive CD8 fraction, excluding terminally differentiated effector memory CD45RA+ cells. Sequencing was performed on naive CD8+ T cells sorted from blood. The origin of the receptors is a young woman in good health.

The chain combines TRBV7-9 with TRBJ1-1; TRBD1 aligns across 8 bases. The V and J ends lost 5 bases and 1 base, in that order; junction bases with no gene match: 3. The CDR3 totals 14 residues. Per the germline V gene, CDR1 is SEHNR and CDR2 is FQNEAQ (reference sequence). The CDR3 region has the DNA TGTGCCAGCAGCCAAGGGACAGGGAACACTGAAGCTTTCTTT. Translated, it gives CASSQGTGNTEAFF.

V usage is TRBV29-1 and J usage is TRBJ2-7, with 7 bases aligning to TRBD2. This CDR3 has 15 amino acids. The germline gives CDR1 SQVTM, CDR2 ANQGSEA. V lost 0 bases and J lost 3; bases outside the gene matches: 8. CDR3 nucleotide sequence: TGCAGCGTTGAAGATTGGGCTAGCGGCCTCTACGAGCAGTACTTC. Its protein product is CSVEDWASGLYEQYF.

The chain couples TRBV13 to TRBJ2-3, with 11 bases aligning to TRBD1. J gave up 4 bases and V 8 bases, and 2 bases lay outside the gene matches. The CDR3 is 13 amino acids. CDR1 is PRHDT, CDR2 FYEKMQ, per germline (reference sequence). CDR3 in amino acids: CASRDRGADTQYF. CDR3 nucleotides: TGTGCCAGCCGGGACAGGGGGGCAGATACGCAGTATTTT.

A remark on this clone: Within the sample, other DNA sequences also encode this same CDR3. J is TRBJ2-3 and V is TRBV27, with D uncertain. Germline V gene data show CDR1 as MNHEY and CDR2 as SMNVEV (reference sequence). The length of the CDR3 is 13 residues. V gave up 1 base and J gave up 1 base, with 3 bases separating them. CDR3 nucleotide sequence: TGTGCCAGCAGTTTATTGGGCACAGATACGCAGTATTTT. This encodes CASSLLGTDTQYF.

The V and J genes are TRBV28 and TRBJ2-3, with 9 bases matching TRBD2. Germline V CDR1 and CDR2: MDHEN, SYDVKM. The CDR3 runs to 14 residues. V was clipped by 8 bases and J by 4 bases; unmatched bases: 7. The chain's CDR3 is CASGGSGSADTQYF. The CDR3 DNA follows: TGTGCCAGCGGGGGTAGCGGGAGTGCAGATACGCAGTATTTT.

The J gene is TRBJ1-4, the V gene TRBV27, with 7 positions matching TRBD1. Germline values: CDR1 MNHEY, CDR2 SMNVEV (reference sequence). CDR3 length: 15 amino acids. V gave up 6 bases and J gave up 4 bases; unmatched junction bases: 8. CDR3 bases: TGTGCCAGCAGGGACCCAGGGGGTATTAATGAAAAACTGTTTTTT. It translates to CASRDPGGINEKLFF.

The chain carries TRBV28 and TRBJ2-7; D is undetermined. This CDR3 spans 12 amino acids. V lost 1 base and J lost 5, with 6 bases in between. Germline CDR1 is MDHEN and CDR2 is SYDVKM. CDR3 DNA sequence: TGTGCCAGCAGTTTATTGGGCCACGAGCAGTACTTC. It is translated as CASSLLGHEQYF.

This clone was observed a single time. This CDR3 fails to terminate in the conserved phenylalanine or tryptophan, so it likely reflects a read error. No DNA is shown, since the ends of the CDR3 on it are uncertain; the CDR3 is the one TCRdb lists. Here the CDR3 reads CAINQTGDFI. This chain connects TRBV6-6 to TRBJ2-7; TRBD1, the table's D call, was not compared with the DNA. The CDR3 length is 10 residues, termini included. Germline CDR1 reads MNHNY; CDR2 reads SVGAGI (reference sequence).

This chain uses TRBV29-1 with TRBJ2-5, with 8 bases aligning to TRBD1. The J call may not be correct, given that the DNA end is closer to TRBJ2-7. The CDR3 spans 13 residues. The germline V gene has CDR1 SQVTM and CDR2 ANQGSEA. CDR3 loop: CSVGTGSNYEQYF. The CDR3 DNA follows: TGCAGCGTTGGGACAGGGTCTAACTACGAGCAGTACTTC.

The CDR3 bases are TGTGCCAGCAGTTCAGCAGGGGAGCAGTACTTC. Translated: CASSSAGEQYF. The rearrangement uses TRBV28 and TRBJ2-5, with D possibly being TRBD1 (6 bases). V shed 4 bases and J shed 11 bases, with 11 bases lying between them. The CDR3 extends over 11 amino acids. Germline V gene data show CDR1 as MDHEN and CDR2 as SYDVKM. Together with reference TRBV28 and TRBJ2-5, the CDR3 gives the full variable domain: DVKVTQSSRYLVKRTGEKVFLECVQDMDHENMFWYRQDPGLGLRLIYFSYDVKMKEKGDIPEGYSVSREKKERFSLILESASTNQTSMYLCASSSAGEQYFGPGTRLLVL.

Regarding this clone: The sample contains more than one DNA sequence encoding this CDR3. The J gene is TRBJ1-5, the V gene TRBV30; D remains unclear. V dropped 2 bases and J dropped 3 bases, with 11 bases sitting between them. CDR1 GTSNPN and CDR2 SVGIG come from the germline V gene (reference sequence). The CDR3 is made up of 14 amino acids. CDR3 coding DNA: TGTGCCTGGAGTTTAGGGTCCTCCAATCAGCCCCAGCATTTT. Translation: CAWSLGSSNQPQHF.

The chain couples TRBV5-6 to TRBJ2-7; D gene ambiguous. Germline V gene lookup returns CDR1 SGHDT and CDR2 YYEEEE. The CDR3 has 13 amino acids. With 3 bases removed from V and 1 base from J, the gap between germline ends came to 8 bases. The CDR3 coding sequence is TGTGCCAGCAGCTACGGCCCATCCTACGAGCAGTACTTC. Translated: CASSYGPSYEQYF.

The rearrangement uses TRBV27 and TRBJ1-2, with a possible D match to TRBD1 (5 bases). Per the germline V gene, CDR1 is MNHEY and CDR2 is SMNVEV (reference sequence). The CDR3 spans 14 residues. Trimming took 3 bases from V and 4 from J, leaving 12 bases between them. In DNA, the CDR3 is TGTGCCAGCAGTTTCCAAGGGGCCCTCTATGGCTACACCTTC. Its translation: CASSFQGALYGYTF.

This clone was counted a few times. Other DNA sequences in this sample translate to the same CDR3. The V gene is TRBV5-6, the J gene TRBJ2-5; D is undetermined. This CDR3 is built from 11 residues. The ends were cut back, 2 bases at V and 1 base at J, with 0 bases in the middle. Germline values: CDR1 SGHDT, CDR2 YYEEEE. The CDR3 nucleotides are TGTGCCAGCAGCTTCCAAGAGACCCAGTACTTC. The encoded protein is CASSFQETQYF.

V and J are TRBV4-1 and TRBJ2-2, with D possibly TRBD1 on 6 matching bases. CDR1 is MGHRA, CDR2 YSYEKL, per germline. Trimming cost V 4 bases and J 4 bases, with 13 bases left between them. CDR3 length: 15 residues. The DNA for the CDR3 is TGCGCCAGCAGCCTAACAGGGTTAGCCACCGGGGAGCTGTTTTTT. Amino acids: CASSLTGLATGELFF.

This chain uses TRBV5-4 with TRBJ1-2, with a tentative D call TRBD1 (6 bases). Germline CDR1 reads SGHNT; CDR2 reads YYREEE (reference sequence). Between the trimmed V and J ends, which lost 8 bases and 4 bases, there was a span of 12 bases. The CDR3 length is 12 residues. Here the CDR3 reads CARKGEGYGYTF. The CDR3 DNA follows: TGTGCCAGGAAGGGGGAGGGCTATGGCTACACCTTC.

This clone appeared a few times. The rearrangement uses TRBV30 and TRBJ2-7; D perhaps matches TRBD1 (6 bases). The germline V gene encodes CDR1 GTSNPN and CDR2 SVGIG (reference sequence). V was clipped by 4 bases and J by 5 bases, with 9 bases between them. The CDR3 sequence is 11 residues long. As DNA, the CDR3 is TGTGCCTGGAACAGGGAAAACGAGCAGTACTTC. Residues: CAWNRENEQYF.

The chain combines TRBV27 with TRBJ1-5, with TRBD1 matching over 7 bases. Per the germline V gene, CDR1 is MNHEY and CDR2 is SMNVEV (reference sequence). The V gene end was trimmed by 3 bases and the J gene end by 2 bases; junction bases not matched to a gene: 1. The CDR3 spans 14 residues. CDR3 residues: CASSFGQGNQPQHF. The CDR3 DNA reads TGTGCCAGCAGTTTCGGACAGGGCAATCAGCCCCAGCATTTT.

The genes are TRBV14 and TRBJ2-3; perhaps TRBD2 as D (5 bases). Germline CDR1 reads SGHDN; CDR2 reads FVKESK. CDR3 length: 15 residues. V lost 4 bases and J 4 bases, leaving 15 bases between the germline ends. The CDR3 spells CASSPRESWADTQYF. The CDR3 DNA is TGTGCCAGCAGCCCCCGGGAATCCTGGGCAGATACGCAGTATTTT.

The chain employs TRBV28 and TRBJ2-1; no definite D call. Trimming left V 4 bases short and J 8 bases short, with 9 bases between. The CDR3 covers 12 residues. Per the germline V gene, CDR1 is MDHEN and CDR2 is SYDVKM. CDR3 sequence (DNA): TGTGCCAGCAGTTCCCTGTGGGATGAGCAGTTCTTC. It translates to CASSSLWDEQFF.